The 20 T cell receptor beta chains given below trace back to one sample, sequenced in a study of blood T cell repertoires in COVID-19. Some clones are missing from TCRdb's copy, which holds only in-frame ones; the method was immunoSEQ multiplex PCR. The sample has about 260,000 clones, approximately 88% seen once. Material for sequencing was PBMCs or T cells enriched from blood (not recorded which). The receptors were gathered from a woman in her thirties or forties with acute COVID-19.

This chain joins TRBV6-5 and TRBJ2-3; no definite D call. The CDR3 loop spans 15 amino acids. V lost 0 bases and J 4 bases, leaving 11 bases between the germline ends. Germline V lookup: CDR1 MNHEY, CDR2 SVGAGI. In DNA form, the CDR3 reads TGTGCCAGCAGTTACTCTTTGATTCAGGCAGATACGCAGTATTTT. Its protein is CASSYSLIQADTQYF.

The J gene is TRBJ1-6, the V gene TRBV6-5; D is ambiguous. This CDR3 comprises 15 residues. Trimming cost V 7 bases and J 10 bases, with 20 bases left between them. Germline CDR1 MNHEY, CDR2 SVGAGI. The CDR3 coding sequence is TGTGCCAGCATTAGAGACAATAAGGAATCCTCACCCCTCCACTTT. Translation: CASIRDNKESSPLHF.

V is TRBV2 and J is TRBJ1-2, with TRBD1 matching over 10 bases. The germline CDR1 and CDR2 sequences are SNHLY and FYNNEI. The junction had 3 bases not matched to a gene; V was cut back by 6 bases and J by 2 bases. CDR3 size: 14 residues. DNA of the CDR3: TGTGCCAGCAGACTGACAGGGGGCAACTATGGCTACACCTTC. Protein: CASRLTGGNYGYTF. The entire variable domain, with the rest obtained from reference TRBV2 and TRBJ1-2, is as follows: EPEVTQTPSHQVTQMGQEVILRCVPISNHLYFYWYRQILGQKVEFLVSFYNNEISEKSEIFDDQFSVERPDGSNFTLKIRSTKLEDSAMYFCASRLTGGNYGYTFGSGTRLTVV.

The chain is built from TRBV27 and TRBJ2-3; 8 positions match TRBD2. The junction had 13 bases not matched to a gene; V was cut back by 2 bases and J by 3 bases. Germline loops: CDR1 MNHEY, CDR2 SMNVEV (reference sequence). CDR3 length: 18 amino acids. CDR3 in amino acids: CASSLKLWGGRSTDTQYF. CDR3 in DNA: TGTGCCAGCAGTTTAAAATTATGGGGCGGGAGGAGTACAGATACGCAGTATTTT.

The V gene is TRBV7-2, the J gene TRBJ1-3; D is ambiguous. Germline assignment: CDR1 SGHTA and CDR2 FQGNSA. There are 18 residues in the CDR3. V was cut by 5 bases and J by 0 bases, with 20 bases left in between. CDR3 DNA: TGTGCCAGCAGCCTTTCCTTCGGGTCAGCGGCCTCTGGAAACACCATATATTTT. Translated: CASSLSFGSAASGNTIYF.

The V and J genes are TRBV6-2 or TRBV6-3 and TRBJ1-1; D ambiguous. The ends were cut back, 2 bases at V and 0 bases at J, with 4 bases in the middle. Per germline, CDR1 MNHEY and CDR2 SVGEGT. The length of the CDR3 is 13 residues. The CDR3, as DNA: TGTGCCAGCAGTTACAACATGAACACTGAAGCTTTCTTT. This gives the protein CASSYNMNTEAFF.

The chain combines TRBV5-1 with TRBJ2-6; D not resolved. The CDR3 totals 16 residues. The ends were cut back, 0 bases at V and 0 bases at J, with 7 bases in the middle. CDR1 SGHRS and CDR2 YFSETQ come from the germline V gene. The CDR3 region is CASSLGADSGANVLTF. CDR3 DNA sequence: TGCGCCAGCAGCTTGGGCGCCGACTCTGGGGCCAACGTCCTGACTTTC.

This clone appeared once. The rearrangement links TRBV5-1 to TRBJ1-1; 7 nucleotides align to TRBD1. V was pared by 0 bases and J by 1 base, with 3 bases of the junction left unmatched. This CDR3 has 15 residues. The germline CDR1 and CDR2 sequences are SGHRS and YFSETQ. The CDR3 DNA is TGCGCCAGCAGCTTGGAAGGACAGGAGAACACTGAAGCTTTCTTT. Amino acids: CASSLEGQENTEAFF.

This CDR3 reads CASSIGQANTEAFF. CDR3 bases: TGCGCCAGCAGCATTGGACAGGCCAACACTGAAGCTTTCTTT. The gene calls are TRBV5-1 and TRBJ1-1; 7 nucleotides line up with TRBD1. Germline CDR1 is SGHRS and CDR2 is YFSETQ. This CDR3 contains 14 residues. V lost 4 bases, J lost 2 bases, and 5 bases stayed unmatched.

The chain uses TRBV5-6 and TRBJ1-1; 8 bases fit TRBD1. V was clipped by 4 bases and J by 5 bases; unmatched bases: 10. CDR1 is SGHDT, CDR2 YYEEEE, per germline. The CDR3 length is 15 residues. The CDR3 coding sequence is TGTGCCAGCAGCGGGGTAAGACAGGGGAGAACTGAAGCTTTCTTT. Protein: CASSGVRQGRTEAFF.

V and J are TRBV25-1 and TRBJ1-5; D gene uncertain. From germline, CDR1 is MGHDK and CDR2 SYGVNS. The CDR3 sequence is 14 residues long. V was shortened by 6 bases and J by 6 bases, with 15 bases between the two germline ends. The DNA of the CDR3 is TGTGCCAGCAGCACAGCGGGAGGCGGTCAGCCCCAGCATTTT. Amino acids: CASSTAGGGQPQHF.

V and J are TRBV2 and TRBJ2-1, with TRBD1 matching 8 bases. Germline V gene lookup returns CDR1 SNHLY and CDR2 FYNNEI. CDR3 length equals 13 residues. J was trimmed by 8 bases and V by 4 bases; bases with no gene match: 4. The CDR3 DNA follows: TGTGCCAGCAGTGGGACAGGGAATTATGAGCAGTTCTTC. It specifies CASSGTGNYEQFF.

This chain joins TRBV7-2 and TRBJ2-3; D perhaps matches TRBD1 (6 bases). Germline loops: CDR1 SGHTA, CDR2 FQGNSA. V was shortened by 8 bases and J by 4 bases, with 19 bases between the two germline ends. This CDR3 is 15 amino acids long. CDR3 region: CASRRMQGPADTQYF. CDR3 DNA sequence: TGTGCCAGCCGTCGTATGCAGGGGCCGGCAGATACGCAGTATTTT.

V is TRBV19 and J is TRBJ2-6, with TRBD1 identical over 7 bases. The V and J ends lost 10 bases and 0 bases, in that order; junction bases with no gene match: 9. From germline, CDR1 is LNHDA and CDR2 SQIVND (reference sequence). This CDR3 comprises 16 residues. This CDR3 reads CATTQGFGSGANVLTF. For the CDR3, the DNA is TGTGCCACGACACAGGGGTTCGGCTCTGGGGCCAACGTCCTGACTTTC.

This rearrangement joins TRBV29-1 to TRBJ2-1; D may be TRBD2 (6 bases). Per germline, CDR1 SQVTM and CDR2 ANQGSEA. V was shortened by 7 bases and J by 9 bases, with 13 bases between the two germline ends. The CDR3 sequence is 11 residues long. CDR3 nucleotides: TGCAGCGGTAGACTAGAGGGTGAGCAGTTCTTC. Translation gives CSGRLEGEQFF.

This chain joins TRBV14 and TRBJ2-5; TRBD1 agrees at 9 bases. Trimming removed 2 bases from V and 5 bases from J; junction bases left unmatched: 12. The germline gives CDR1 SGHDN, CDR2 FVKESK. The CDR3 has 17 residues. This chain's CDR3 is CASSQLLSGTGSETQYF. In DNA, the CDR3 is TGTGCCAGCAGCCAATTACTATCCGGGACAGGGTCTGAGACCCAGTACTTC.

The chain combines TRBV3-1 (or the pseudogene TRBV3-2) with TRBJ1-6; D remains ambiguous. This CDR3 spans 13 amino acids. Germline lookup yields CDR1 LGHDT and CDR2 YNNKEL (reference sequence). Trimming left V 3 bases short and J 4 bases short, with 4 bases between. The CDR3 loop is CASSQYYNSPLHF. The CDR3 nucleotides are TGTGCCAGCAGCCAGTATTATAATTCACCCCTCCACTTT.

CDR3 bases: TGTGCCAGCAGCTTGACTAGCGGGAGAAACCCCTCCGACGGGACCCAGTACTTC. Residues: CASSLTSGRNPSDGTQYF. This rearrangement joins TRBV11-3 to TRBJ2-5, with 12 positions matching TRBD2. This CDR3 has 18 amino acids. The V and J ends lost 3 bases and 7 bases, in that order; junction bases with no gene match: 15. The germline V gene has CDR1 SGHNT and CDR2 YENEEA.

This chain links TRBV21-1 with TRBJ1-4; TRBD1 is the table's D call, not checked against the DNA. TRBV21-1 is recorded as a pseudogene. The CDR3 is 15 residues long. The CDR3 spells CASSPRDRGNEKLFF. Here the CDR3 DNA reads TGTGCCAGCAGCCCTAGGGACAGGGGGAATGAAAAACTGTTTTTT.

This sequence joins TRBV6-5 and TRBJ2-7; D possibly corresponds to TRBD1 (6 bases). There are 13 residues in the CDR3. Trimming took 0 bases from V and 4 from J, leaving 7 bases between them. Germline lookup yields CDR1 MNHEY and CDR2 SVGAGI. CDR3 nucleotide sequence: TGTGCCAGCAGTTACTCACAGGGATACGAGCAGTACGTC. It translates to CASSYSQGYEQYV.